The sequence of this T cell receptor (beta chain) was determined in a study of blood T cell repertoires in COVID-19. Looking at the study overall: In each case, the material was cDNA or gDNA derived from T cells, B-cell-depleted T cells, or PBMCs.

Germline V gives CDR1 SQVTM, CDR2 ANQGSEA. This CDR3 comprises 14 residues. Trimming left V 5 bases short and J 4 bases short, with 17 bases between. Study processing details: Researchers report that nucleated cell counts were estimated from reference gene primer amplification. Clones were sequenced by immunoSEQ multiplex PCR, and TCRdb holds only the in-frame ones, with some missing. D and trimming come from the DNA, and the V and J calls and clone size come from that table. The sample holds more than 150,000 clones; roughly 85% are singletons and the top ten take roughly 8%. The sample taken for sequencing was peripheral blood. The clonotype originates from a man in his fifties or sixties with acute or convalescent COVID-19. The chain recombines TRBV29-1 with TRBJ1-1; possibly TRBD1 for D (6 bases). CDR3 protein: CSVTRGGFGTEAFF. The CDR3 DNA follows: TGCAGCGTTACCCGAGGGGGTTTTGGCACTGAAGCTTTCTTT.